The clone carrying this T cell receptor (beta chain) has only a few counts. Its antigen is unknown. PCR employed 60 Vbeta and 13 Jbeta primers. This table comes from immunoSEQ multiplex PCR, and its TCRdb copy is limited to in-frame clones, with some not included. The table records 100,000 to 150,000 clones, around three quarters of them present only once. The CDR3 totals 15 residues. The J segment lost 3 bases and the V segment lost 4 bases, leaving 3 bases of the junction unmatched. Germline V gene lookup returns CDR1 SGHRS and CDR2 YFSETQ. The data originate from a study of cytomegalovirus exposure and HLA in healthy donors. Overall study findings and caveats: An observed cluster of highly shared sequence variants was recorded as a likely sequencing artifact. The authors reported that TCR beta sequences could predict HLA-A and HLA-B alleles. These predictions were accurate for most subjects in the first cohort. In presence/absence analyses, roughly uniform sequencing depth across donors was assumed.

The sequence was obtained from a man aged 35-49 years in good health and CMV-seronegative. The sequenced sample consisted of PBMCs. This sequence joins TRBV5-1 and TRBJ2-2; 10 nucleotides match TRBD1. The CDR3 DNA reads TGCGCCAGCAGCATGACAGGGGGCTACACCGGGGAGCTGTTTTTT. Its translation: CASSMTGGYTGELFF.